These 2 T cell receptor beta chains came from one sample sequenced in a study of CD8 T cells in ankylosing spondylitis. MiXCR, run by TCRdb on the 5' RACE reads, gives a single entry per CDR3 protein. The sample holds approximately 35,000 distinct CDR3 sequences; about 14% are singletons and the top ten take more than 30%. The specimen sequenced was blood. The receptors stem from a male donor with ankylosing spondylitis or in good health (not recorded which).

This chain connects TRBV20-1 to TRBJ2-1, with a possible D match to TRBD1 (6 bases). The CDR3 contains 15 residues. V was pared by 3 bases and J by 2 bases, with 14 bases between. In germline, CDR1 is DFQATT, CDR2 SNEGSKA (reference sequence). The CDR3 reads CSARQGQPAYNEQFF. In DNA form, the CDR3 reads TGCAGTGCTAGGCAGGGGCAGCCAGCCTACAATGAGCAGTTCTTC.

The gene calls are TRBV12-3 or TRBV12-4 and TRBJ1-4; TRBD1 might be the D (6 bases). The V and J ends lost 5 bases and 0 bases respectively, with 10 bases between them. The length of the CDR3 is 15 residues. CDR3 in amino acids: CASSGRQATNEKLFF. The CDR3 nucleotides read TGTGCCAGCAGTGGTAGACAGGCAACTAATGAAAAACTGTTTTTT.